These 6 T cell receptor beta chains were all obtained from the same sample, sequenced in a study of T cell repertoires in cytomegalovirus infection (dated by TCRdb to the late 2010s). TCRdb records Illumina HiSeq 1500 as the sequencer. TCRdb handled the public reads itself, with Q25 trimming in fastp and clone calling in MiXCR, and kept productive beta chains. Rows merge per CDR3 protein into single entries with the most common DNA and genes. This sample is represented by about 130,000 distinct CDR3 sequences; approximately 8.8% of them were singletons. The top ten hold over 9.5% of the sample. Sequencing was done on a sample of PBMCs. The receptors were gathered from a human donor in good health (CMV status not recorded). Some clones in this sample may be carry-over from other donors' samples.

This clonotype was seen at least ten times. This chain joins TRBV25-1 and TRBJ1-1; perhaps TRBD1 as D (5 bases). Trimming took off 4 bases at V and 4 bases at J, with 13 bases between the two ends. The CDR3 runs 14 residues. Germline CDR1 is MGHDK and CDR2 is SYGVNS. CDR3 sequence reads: CASSVTGGTTEAFF. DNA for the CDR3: TGTGCCAGCAGTGTCACGGGGGGAACCACTGAAGCTTTCTTT.

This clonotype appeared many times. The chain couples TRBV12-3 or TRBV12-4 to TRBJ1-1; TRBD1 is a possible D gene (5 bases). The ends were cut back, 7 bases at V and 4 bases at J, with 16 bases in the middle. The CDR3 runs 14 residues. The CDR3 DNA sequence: TGTGCCAGCACCGCTCGAGTTAGGGGCACTGAAGCTTTCTTT. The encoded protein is CASTARVRGTEAFF.

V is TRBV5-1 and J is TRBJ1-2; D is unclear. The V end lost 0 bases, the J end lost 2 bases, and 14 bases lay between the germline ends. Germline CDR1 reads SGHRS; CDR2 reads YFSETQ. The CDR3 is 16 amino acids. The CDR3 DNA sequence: TGCGCCAGCAGCTTGGTCGAGGCCCTGGGCAACTATGGCTACACCTTC. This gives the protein CASSLVEALGNYGYTF.

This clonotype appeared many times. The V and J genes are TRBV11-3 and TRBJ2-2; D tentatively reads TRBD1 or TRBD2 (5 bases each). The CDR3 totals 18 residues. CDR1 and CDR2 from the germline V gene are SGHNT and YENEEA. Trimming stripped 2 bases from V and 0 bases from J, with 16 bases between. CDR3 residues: CASSLRGVGLANTGELFF. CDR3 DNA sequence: TGTGCCAGCAGCTTAAGAGGGGTCGGACTGGCGAACACCGGGGAGCTGTTTTTT.

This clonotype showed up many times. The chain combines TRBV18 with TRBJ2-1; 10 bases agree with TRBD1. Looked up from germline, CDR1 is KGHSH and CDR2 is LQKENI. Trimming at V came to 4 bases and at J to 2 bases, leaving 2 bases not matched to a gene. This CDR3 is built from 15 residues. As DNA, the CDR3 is TGTGCCAGCTCACGAGGGACAGGGGCCTACAATGAGCAGTTCTTC. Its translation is CASSRGTGAYNEQFF.

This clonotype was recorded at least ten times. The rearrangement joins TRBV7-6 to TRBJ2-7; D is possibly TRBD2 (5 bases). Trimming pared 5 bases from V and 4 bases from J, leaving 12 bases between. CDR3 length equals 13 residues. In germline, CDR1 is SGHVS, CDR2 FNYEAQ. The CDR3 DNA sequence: TGTGCCAGCAGCCTTACTGAGGGTTACGAGCAGTACTTC. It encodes CASSLTEGYEQYF. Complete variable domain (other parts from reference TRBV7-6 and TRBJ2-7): GAGVSQSPRYKVTKRGQDVALRCDPISGHVSLYWYRQALGQGPEFLTYFNYEAQQDKSGLPNDRFSAERPEGSISTLTIQRTEQRDSAMYRCASSLTEGYEQYFGPGTRLTVT.